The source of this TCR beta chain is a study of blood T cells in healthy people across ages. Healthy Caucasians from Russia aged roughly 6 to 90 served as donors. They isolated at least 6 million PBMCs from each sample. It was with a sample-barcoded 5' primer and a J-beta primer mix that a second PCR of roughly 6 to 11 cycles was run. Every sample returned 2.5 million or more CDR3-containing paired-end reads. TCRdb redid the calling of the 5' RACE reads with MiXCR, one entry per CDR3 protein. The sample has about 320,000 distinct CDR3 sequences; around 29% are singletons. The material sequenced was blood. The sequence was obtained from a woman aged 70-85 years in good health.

CDR3 loop: CSVESFSGANVLTF. DNA for the CDR3: TGCAGCGTTGAGAGCTTCTCTGGGGCCAACGTCCTGACTTTC. The chain employs TRBV29-1 and TRBJ2-6, with no clear D. V shed 3 bases and J shed 0 bases, with 6 bases lying between them. The CDR3 has 14 amino acids. CDR1 SQVTM and CDR2 ANQGSEA come from the germline V gene.